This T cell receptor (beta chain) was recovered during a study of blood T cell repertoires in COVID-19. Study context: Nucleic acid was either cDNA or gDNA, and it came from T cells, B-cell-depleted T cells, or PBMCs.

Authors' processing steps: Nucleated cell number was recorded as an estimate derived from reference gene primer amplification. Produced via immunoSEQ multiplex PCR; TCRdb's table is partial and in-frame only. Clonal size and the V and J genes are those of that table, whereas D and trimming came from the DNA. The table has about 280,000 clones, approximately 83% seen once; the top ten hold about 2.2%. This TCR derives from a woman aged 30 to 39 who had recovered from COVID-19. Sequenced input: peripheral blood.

The DNA for the CDR3 is TGCGCCAGCAGCCCCGGGGACAGGAGCAATCAGCCCCAGCATTTT. Protein: CASSPGDRSNQPQHF. The chain is built from TRBV4-1 and TRBJ1-5; 8 bases match TRBD1. The V and J ends lost 4 bases and 1 base, in that order; junction bases with no gene match: 3. Germline V gene lookup returns CDR1 MGHRA and CDR2 YSYEKL. The CDR3 runs 15 residues.